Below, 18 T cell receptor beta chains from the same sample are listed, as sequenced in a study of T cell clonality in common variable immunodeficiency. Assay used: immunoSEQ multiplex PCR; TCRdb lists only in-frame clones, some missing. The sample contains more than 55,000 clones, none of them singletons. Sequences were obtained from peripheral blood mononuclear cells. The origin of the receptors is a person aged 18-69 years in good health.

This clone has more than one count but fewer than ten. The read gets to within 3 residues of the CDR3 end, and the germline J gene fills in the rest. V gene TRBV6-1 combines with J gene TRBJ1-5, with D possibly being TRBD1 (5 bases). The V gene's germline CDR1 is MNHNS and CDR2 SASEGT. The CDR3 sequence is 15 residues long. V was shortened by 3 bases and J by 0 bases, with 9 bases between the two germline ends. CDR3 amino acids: CASSEGGVSNQPQHF. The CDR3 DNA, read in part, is TGTGCCAGCAGTGAGGGGGGGGTTAGCAATCAGCCC.

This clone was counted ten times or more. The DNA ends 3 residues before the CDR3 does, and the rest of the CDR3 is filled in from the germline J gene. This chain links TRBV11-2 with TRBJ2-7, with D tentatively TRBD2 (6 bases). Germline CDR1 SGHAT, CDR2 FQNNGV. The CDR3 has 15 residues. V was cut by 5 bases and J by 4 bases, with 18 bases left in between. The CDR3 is CASSPAPGAGYEQYF. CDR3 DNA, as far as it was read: TGTGCCAGCAGCCCGGCTCCCGGGGCGGGGTACGAG.

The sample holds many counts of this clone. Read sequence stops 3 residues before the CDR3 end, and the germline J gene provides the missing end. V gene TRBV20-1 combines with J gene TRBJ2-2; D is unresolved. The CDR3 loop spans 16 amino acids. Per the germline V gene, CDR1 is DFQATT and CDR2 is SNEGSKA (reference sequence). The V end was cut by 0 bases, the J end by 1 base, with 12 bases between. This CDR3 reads CSARDLLVGNTGELFF. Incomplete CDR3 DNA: TGCAGTGCTAGAGATCTGTTAGTCGGGAACACCGGGGAG.

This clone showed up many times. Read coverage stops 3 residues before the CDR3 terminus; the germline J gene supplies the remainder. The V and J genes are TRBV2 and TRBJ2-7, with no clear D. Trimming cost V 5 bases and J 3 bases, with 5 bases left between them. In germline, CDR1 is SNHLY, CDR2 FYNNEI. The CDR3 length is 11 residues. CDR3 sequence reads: CASSTNYEQYF. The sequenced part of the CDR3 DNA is TGTGCCAGCAGTACAAACTACGAG. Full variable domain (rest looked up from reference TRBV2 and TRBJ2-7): EPEVTQTPSHQVTQMGQEVILRCVPISNHLYFYWYRQILGQKVEFLVSFYNNEISEKSEIFDDQFSVERPDGSNFTLKIRSTKLEDSAMYFCASSTNYEQYFGPGTRLTVT.

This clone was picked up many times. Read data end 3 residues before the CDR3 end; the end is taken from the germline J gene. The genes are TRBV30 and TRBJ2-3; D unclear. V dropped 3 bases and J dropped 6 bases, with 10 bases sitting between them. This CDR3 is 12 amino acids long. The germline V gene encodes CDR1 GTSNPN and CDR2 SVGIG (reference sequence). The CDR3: CAWSVWADTQYF. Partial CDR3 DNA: TGTGCCTGGAGCGTATGGGCGGATACG.

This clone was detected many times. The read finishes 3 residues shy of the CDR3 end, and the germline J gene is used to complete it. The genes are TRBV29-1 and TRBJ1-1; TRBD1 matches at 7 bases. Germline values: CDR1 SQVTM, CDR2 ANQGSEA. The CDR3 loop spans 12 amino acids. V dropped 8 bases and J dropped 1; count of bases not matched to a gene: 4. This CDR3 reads CSHRQGNTEAFF. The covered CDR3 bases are TGCAGCCATCGACAGGGGAACACTGAA. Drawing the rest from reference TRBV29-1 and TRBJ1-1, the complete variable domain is SAVISQKPSRDICQRGTSLTIQCQVDSQVTMMFWYRQQPGQSLTLIATANQGSEATYESGFVIDKFPISRPNLTFSTLTVSNMSPEDSSIYLCSHRQGNTEAFFGQGTRLTVV.

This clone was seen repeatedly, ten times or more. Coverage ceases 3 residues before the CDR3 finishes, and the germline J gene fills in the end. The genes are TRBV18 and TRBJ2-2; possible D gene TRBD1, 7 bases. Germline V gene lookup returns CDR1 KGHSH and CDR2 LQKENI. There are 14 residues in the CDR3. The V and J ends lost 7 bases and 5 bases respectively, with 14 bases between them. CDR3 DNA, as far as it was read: TGTGCCAGCTTTTCGACAGGGACTACCGGGGAG. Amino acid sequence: CASFSTGTTGE. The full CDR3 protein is CASFSTGTTGELFF.

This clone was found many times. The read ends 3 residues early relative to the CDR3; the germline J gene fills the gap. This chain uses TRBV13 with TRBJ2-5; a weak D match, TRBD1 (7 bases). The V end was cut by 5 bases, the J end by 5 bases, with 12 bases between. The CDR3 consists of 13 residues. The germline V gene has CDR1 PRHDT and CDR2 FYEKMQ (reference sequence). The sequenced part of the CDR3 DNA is TGTGCCAGCAGCAAACCAGGGGGGGAGACC. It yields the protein CASSKPGGET. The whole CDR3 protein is CASSKPGGETQYF.

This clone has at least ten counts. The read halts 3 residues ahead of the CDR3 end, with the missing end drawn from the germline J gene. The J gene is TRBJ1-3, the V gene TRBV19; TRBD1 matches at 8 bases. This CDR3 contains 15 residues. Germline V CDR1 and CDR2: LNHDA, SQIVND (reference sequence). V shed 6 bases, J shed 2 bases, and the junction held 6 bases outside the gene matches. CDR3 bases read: TGTGCCAGTAGGGACAGGGTCCGAACTGGAAACACC. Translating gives CASRDRVRTGNT. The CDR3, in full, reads CASRDRVRTGNTIYF.

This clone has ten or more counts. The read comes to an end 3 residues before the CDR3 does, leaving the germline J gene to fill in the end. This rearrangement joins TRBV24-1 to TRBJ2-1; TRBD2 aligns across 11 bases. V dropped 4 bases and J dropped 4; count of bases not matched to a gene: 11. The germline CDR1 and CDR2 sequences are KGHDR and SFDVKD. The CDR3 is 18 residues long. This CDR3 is CATSDPSMTSGTYNEQFF. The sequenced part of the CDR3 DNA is TGTGCCACCAGTGACCCATCCATGACTAGCGGGACGTACAATGAG.

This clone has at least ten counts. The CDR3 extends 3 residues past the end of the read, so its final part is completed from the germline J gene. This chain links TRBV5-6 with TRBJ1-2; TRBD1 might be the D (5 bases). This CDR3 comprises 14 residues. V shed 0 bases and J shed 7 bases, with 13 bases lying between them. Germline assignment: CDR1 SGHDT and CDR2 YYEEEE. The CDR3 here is CASSLVARASGYTF. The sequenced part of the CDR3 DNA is TGTGCCAGCAGCTTGGTCGCCAGGGCGAGTGGC.

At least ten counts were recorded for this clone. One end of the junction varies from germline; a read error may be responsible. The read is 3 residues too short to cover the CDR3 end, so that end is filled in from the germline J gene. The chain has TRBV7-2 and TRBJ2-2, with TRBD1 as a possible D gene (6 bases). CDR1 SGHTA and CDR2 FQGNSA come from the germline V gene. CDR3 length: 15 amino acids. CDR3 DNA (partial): TGTGCCAGCACCTTAACTTCAGGGGTTACCGGGGAG. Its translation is CASTLTSGVTGE. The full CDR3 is CASTLTSGVTGELFF.

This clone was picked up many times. This CDR3 reads CASSFKGDTDTQYF. The sequenced part of the CDR3 DNA is TGTGCCAGCAGCTTCAAAGGGGATACAGATACG. The rearrangement uses TRBV5-4 and TRBJ2-3; possible D gene TRBD1, 5 bases. The read falls 3 residues short of the CDR3 end, and the missing part is taken from the germline J gene. V lost 2 bases and J 3 bases, leaving 10 bases between the germline ends. The CDR3 runs to 14 residues. The germline CDR1 and CDR2 sequences are SGHNT and YYREEE (reference sequence). Complete variable domain (other parts from reference TRBV5-4 and TRBJ2-3): ETGVTQSPTHLIKTRGQQVTLRCSSQSGHNTVSWYQQALGQGPQFIFQYYREEENGRGNFPPRFSGLQFPNYSSELNVNALELDDSALYLCASSFKGDTDTQYFGPGTRLTVL.

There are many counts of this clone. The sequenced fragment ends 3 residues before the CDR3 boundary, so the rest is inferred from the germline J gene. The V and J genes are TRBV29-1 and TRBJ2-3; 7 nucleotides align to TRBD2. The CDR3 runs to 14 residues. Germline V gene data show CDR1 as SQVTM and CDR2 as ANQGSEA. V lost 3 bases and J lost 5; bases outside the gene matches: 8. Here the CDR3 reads CSVDGRTSKDTQYF. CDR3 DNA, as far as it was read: TGCAGCGTTGATGGTAGGACTAGTAAAGATACG.

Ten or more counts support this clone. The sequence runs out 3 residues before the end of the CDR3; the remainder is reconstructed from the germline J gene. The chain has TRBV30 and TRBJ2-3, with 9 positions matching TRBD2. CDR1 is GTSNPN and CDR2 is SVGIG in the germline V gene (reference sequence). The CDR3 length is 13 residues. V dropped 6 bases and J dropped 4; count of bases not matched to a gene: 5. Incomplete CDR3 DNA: TGTGCCTGCCGTAGCGGGAGTGCAGATACG. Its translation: CACRSGSADT. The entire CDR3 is CACRSGSADTQYF.

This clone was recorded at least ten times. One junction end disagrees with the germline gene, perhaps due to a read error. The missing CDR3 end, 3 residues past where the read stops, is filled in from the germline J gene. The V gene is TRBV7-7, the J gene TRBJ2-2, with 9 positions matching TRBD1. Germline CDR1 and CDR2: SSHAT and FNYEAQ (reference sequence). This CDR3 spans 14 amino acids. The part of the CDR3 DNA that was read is TGTGCTAGCAGCCGGGACAGGGACACCGGGGAG. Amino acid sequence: CASSRDRDTGE. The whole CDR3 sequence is CASSRDRDTGELFF.

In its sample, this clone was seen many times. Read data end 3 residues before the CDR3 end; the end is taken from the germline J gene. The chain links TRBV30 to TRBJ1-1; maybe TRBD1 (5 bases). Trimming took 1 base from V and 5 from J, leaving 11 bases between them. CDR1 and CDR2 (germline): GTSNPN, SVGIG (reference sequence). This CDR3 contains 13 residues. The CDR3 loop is CAWSGLPGTEAFF. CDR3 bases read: TGTGCCTGGAGTGGGCTCCCAGGGACTGAA.

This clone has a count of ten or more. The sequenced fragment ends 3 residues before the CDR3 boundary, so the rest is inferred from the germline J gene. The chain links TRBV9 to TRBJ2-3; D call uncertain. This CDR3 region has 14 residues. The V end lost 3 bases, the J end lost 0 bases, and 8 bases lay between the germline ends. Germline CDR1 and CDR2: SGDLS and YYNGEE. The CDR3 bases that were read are TGTGCCAGCAGCGCCCTTTTGAGCACAGATACG. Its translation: CASSALLSTDT. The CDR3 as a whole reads CASSALLSTDTQYF.